This entry features one T cell receptor beta chain sequence. The sample is drawn from a study of blood T cell repertoires in COVID-19. Study background: Donors in the United States, Italy and Spain gave samples during acute or convalescent COVID-19. From T cells, B-cell-depleted T cells, or PBMCs came the material, which was cDNA or gDNA.

Original processing notes: How many nucleated cells were present was estimated from reference gene primer amplification. Assay used: immunoSEQ multiplex PCR; TCRdb lists only in-frame clones, some missing. Clone size and the V and J calls come from that table; the DNA yielded D and trimming. Here the sample spans some 670,000 clones, over 80% being singletons. Germline V lookup: CDR1 SGHNT, CDR2 YYREEE (reference sequence). There are 13 residues in the CDR3. Trimming left V 6 bases short and J 5 bases short, with 14 bases between. Sequencing was performed on peripheral blood. The source is a woman aged 18-35 years with acute or convalescent COVID-19. The chain has TRBV5-4 and TRBJ1-2; the D gene is possibly TRBD1 (6 bases). The CDR3 nucleotides read TGTGCCAGCACGCAGCACAGGGATTATGGCTACACCTTC. The encoded protein is CASTQHRDYGYTF.